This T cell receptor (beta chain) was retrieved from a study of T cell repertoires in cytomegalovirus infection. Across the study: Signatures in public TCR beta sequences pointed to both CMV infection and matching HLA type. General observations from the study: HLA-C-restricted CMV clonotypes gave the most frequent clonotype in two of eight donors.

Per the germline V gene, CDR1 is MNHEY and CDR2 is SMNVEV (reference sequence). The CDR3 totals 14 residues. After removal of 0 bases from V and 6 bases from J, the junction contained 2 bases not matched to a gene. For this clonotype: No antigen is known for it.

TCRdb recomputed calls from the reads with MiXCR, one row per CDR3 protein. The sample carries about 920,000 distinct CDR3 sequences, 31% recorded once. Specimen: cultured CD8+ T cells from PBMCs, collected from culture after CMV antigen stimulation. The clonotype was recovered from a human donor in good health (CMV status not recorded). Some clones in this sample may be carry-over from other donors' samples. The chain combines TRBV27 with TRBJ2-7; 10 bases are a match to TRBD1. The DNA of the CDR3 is TGTGCCAGCAGTTTATCGACAGGGGGCGTCGAGCAGTACTTC. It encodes CASSLSTGGVEQYF.